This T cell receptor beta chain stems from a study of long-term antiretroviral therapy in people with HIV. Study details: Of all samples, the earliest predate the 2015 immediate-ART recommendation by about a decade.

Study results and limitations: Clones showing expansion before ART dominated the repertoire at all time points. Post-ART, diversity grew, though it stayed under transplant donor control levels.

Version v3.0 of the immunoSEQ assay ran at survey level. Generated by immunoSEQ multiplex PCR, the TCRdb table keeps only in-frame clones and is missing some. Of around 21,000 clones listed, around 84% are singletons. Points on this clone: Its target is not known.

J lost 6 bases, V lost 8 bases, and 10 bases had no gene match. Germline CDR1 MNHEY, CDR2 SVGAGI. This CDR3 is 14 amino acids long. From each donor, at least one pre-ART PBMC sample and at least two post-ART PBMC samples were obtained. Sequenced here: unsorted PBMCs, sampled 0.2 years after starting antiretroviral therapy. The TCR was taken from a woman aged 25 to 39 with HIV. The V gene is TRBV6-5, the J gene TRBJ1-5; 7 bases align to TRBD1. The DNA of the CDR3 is TGTGCCAGCGTACTCTACAGGGGTTTTCAGCCCCAGCATTTT. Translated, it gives CASVLYRGFQPQHF.